This entry is about one T cell receptor beta chain. The antigen is undetermined. These data are taken from a study of blood T cells in healthy people across ages. Whole-study findings and limits: Getting older went along with TCR beta diversity per million T cells dropping roughly linearly. Strong correlation existed between TCR beta diversity and naive T cell percentage.

The CDR3 runs 16 residues. The V gene's germline CDR1 is LGHNA and CDR2 YNFKEQ. It was with a sample-barcoded 5' primer and a J-beta primer mix that a second PCR of roughly 6 to 12 cycles was run. TCRdb fed the 5' RACE reads into MiXCR, producing one record per CDR3 protein. Among 500,000 to 650,000 distinct CDR3 sequences listed, about 27% were seen once. Researchers isolated at least 6.5 million PBMCs per sample. These same records also appear under a second study, on T cells of mothers and their children. In that study: Nobody spotted any persistent microchimeric T cell clones.

The receptor was isolated from a boy aged 2 to 10 in good health. This chain uses TRBV4-2 with TRBJ2-1, with 10 nucleotides matching TRBD2. TRBJ2-5 explains the end of the DNA better; the J call may be wrong. Sample: blood. CDR3 coding DNA: TGTGCCAGCAGCCAAGATCTCGGAGCGGGGGGGGAGACCCAGTACTTC. Protein sequence: CASSQDLGAGGETQYF.